This T cell receptor (beta chain) was captured by sequencing in a study of PD-1 blockade in mismatch repair-deficient tumors (dated by TCRdb to about 2017). Regarding the study in general: Between late 2013 and September 2016, the trial enrolled roughly 85 consecutive patients with about twelve mismatch repair-deficient cancer types, every one of whom had been previously treated and was progressing. Deep sequencing of TCR CDR3 regions was used to track tumor-associated T cell clones in peripheral blood of patients responding to PD-1 blockade.

Libraries were prepared through the immunoSEQ multiplex PCR assay. In its TCRdb copy, this immuneACCESS table keeps in-frame sequences only and misses some clones. Where compared with another copy, unresolved V genes explain less than half of these, and the others have no known cause. The sample includes roughly 53,000 clones, with about 80% observed a single time. Of the sample, about 3.5% is held by the ten largest clones. What the study reported, not specific to this receptor: After pembrolizumab, tumor-resident clones, which were often undetectable in blood before treatment, expanded rapidly and then contracted, generally ahead of radiologic responses.

Remarks on this clone: The antigen it recognizes is unknown. Nothing much larger sits one base from this clone, and base qualities are not available.

Mismatch repair deficiency in every enrolled patient was established by polymerase chain reaction or immunohistochemistry. TCR sequencing was carried out for three patients who responded to pembrolizumab therapy. The phase II trial prospectively evaluated PD-1 blockade with pembrolizumab in advanced mismatch repair-deficient cancers, independent of tissue of origin. Serial peripheral blood T cell samples were collected before and at multiple times after starting PD-1 blockade. The timing of each blood sample was reported as weeks after the first dose of pembrolizumab. This receptor was obtained from an adult with mismatch repair-deficient cancer. The source was peripheral blood, collected 4 weeks after starting pembrolizumab.

The DNA sequence reads TGTGCCAGCAGCTTGGGTCGAGTGGGGGATACGCAGTATTTT. This codes for CASSLGRVGDTQYF. The chain is assembled from TRBV5-8 and TRBJ2-3; no D segment can be confidently identified. The germline V gene supplies CDR1 SGHTS and CDR2 YDEGEE. The CDR3 holds 14 amino acids from the cysteine to the phenylalanine. The retained sequence is limited to the CDR3, 42 bases, with the frame set at the first base. Between the V and J ends, shortened by 0 bases and 6 bases respectively, the junction contains 11 bases.